This TCR beta chain emerged from a study of response to subunit inactivated influenza vaccine. General observations from the study: Each seasonal influenza vaccination recruits few new T cells, the authors suggested.

This clonotype was detected only a few times. What it recognizes is unknown. The CDR3 spans 14 residues. V dropped 1 base and J dropped 7 bases, with 11 bases sitting between them. Germline-derived CDR1 and CDR2 are LGHNA and YNFKEQ. TCRdb processed the RT-PCR reads anew with MiXCR; each CDR3 protein has one entry. The table lists about 520,000 distinct CDR3 sequences, roughly 7.6% of them singletons. The origin of this receptor is a man aged 50 to 75 who received an inactivated influenza vaccine. The V and J genes are TRBV4-2 and TRBJ1-5; D gene ambiguous. Source: PBMCs from blood, taken less than 25 months after vaccination. The CDR3 spells CASSQGPREQPQHF. The DNA for the CDR3 is TGTGCCAGCAGCCAAGGGCCCAGAGAACAGCCCCAGCATTTT.